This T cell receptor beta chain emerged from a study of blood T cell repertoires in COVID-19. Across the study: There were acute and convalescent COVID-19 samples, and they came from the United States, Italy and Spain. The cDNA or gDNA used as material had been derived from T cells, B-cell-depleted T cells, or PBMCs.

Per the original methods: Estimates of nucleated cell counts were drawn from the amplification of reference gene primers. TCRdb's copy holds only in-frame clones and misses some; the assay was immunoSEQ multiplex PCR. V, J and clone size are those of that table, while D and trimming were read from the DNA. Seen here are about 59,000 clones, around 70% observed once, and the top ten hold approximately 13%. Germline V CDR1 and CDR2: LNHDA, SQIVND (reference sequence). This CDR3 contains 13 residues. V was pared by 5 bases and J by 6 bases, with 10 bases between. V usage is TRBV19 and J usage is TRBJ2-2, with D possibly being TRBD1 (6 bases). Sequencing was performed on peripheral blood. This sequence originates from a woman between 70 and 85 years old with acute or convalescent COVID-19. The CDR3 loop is CASSLQGSGELFF. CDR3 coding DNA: TGTGCCAGTAGTTTACAGGGTTCCGGGGAGCTGTTTTTT.